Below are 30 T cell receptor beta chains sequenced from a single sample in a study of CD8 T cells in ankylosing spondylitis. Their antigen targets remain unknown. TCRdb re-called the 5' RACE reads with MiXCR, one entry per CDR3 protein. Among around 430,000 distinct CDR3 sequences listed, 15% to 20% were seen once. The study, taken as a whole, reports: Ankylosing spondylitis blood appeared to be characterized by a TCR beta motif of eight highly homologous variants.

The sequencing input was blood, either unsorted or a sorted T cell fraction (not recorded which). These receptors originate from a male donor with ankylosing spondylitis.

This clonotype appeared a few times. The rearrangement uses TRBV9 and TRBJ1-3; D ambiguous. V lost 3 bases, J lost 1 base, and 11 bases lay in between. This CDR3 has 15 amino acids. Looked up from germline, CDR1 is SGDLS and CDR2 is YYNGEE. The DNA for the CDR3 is TGTGCCAGCAGCGACCAATTGTCGTCTGGAAACACCATATATTTT. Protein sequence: CASSDQLSSGNTIYF.

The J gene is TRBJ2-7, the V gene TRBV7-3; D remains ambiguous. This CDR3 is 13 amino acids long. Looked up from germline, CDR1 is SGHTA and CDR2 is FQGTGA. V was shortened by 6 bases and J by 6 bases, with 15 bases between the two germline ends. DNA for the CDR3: TGTGCCAGCAGTCTGGGTTACGGCCTCGAGCAGTACTTC. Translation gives CASSLGYGLEQYF.

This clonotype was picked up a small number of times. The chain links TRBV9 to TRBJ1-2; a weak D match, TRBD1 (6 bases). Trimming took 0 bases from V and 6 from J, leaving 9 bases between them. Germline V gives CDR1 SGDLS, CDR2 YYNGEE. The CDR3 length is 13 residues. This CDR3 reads CASSVVPGDGYTF. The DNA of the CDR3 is TGTGCCAGCAGCGTAGTTCCAGGGGATGGCTACACCTTC.

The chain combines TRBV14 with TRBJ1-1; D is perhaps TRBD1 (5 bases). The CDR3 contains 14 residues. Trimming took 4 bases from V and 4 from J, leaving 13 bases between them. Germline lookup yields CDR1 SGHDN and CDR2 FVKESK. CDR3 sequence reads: CASSPLRGSTEAFF. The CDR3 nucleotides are TGTGCCAGCAGCCCTCTACGGGGGAGCACTGAAGCTTTCTTT. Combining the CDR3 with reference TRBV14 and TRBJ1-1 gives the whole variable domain EAGVTQFPSHSVIEKGQTVTLRCDPISGHDNLYWYRRVMGKEIKFLLHFVKESKQDESGMPNNRFLAERTGGTYSTLKVQPAELEDSGVYFCASSPLRGSTEAFFGQGTRLTVV.

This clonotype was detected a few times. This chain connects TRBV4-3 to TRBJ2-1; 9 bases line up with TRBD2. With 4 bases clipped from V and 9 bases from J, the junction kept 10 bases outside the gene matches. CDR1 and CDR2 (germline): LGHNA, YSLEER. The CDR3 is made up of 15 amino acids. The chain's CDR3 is CASSPLAGAFVEQFF. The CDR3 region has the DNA TGCGCCAGCAGCCCTTTAGCGGGAGCGTTCGTTGAGCAGTTCTTC.

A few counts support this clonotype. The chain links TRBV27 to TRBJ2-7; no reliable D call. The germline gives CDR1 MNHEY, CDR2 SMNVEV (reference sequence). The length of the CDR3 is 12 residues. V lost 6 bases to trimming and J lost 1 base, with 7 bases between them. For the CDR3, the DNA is TGTGCCAGCAGACAGAAGTCCTACGAGCAGTACTTC. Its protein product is CASRQKSYEQYF.

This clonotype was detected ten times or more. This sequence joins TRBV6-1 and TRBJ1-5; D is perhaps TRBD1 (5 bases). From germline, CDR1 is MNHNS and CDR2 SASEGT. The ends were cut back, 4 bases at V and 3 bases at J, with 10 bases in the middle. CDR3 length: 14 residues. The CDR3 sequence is CASSGQYFNQPQHF. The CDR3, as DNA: TGTGCCAGCAGTGGACAGTACTTCAATCAGCCCCAGCATTTT.

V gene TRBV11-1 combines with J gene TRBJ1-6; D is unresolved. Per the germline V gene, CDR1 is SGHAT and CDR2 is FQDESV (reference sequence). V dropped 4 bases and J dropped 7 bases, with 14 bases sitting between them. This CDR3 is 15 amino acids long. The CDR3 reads CASSSLSGVNSPLHF. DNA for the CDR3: TGTGCCAGCAGCTCCTTATCCGGGGTGAATTCACCCCTCCACTTT.

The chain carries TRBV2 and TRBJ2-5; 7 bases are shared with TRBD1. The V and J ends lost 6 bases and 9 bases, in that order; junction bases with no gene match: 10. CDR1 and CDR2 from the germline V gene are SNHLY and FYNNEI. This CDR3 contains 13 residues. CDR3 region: CASSHRDQGAQYF. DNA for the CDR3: TGTGCCAGCAGCCACAGGGACCAGGGGGCCCAGTACTTC.

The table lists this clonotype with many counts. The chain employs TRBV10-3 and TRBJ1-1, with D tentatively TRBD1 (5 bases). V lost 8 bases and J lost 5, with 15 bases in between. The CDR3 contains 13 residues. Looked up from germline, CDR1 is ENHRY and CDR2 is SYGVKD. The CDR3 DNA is TGTGCCATCGGCGGGGGGGTCGGGACTGAAGCTTTCTTT. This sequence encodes CAIGGGVGTEAFF.

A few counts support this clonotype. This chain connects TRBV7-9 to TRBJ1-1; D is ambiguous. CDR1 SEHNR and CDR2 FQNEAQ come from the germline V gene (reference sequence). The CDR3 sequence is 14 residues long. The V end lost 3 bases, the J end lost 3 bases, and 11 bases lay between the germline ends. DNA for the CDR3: TGTGCCAGCAGCTTTGGAGGTGGGGACACTGAAGCTTTCTTT. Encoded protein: CASSFGGGDTEAFF.

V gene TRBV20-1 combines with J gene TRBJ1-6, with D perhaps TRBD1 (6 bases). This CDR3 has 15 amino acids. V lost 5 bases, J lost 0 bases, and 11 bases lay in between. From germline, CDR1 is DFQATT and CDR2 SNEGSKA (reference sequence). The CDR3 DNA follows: TGCAGTGCTGGGGGCAGAAGCTCCTATAATTCACCCCTCCACTTT. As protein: CSAGGRSSYNSPLHF.

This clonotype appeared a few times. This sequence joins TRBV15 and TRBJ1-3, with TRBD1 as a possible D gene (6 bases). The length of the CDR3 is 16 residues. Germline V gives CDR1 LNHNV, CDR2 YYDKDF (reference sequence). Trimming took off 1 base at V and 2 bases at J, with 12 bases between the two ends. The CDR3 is CATSRAPGATGNTIYF. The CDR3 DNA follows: TGTGCCACCAGCAGAGCCCCGGGGGCGACTGGAAACACCATATATTTT.

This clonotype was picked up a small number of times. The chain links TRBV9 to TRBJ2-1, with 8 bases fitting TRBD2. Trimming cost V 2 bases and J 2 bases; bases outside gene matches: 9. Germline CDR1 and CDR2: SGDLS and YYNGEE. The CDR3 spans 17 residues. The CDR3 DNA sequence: TGTGCCAGCAGCGTCACCGGGACTAGTGGGACCTACAATGAGCAGTTCTTC. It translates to CASSVTGTSGTYNEQFF.

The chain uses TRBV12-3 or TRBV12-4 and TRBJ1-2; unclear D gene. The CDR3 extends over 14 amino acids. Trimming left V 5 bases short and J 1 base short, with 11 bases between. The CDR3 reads CASSAYGNNYGYTF. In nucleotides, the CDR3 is TGTGCCAGCAGTGCTTACGGGAATAACTATGGCTACACCTTC.

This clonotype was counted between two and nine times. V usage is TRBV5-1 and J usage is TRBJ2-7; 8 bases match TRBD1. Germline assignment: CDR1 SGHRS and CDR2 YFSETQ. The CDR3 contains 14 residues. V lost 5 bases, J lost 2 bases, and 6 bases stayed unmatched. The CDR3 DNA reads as TGCGCCAGCAGAACCCTGACAGGGGCCTACGAGCAGTACTTC. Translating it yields CASRTLTGAYEQYF.

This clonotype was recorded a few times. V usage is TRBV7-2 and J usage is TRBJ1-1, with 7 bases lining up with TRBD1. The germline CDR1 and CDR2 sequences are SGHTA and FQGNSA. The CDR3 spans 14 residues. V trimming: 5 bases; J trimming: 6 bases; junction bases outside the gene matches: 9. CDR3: CASSRRQGGAEAFF. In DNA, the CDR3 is TGTGCCAGCAGCAGACGACAGGGTGGCGCTGAAGCTTTCTTT. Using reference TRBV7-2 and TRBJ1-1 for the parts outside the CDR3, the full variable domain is GAGVSQSPSNKVTEKGKDVELRCDPISGHTALYWYRQSLGQGLEFLIYFQGNSAPDKSGLPSDRFSAERTGGSVSTLTIQRTQQEDSAVYLCASSRRQGGAEAFFGQGTRLTVV.

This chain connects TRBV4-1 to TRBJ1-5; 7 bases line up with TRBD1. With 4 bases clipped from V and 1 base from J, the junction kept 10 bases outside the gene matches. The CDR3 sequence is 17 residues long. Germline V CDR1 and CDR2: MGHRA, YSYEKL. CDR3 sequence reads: CASSLTNRGGSNQPQHF. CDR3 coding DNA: TGCGCCAGCAGCCTAACCAACAGGGGTGGGAGCAATCAGCCCCAGCATTTT.

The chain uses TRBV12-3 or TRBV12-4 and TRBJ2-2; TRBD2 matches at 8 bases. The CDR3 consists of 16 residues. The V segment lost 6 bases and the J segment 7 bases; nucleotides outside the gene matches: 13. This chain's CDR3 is CASRPTAGGLNGELFF. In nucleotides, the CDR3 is TGTGCCAGCAGGCCCACCGCGGGAGGACTTAACGGGGAGCTGTTTTTT.

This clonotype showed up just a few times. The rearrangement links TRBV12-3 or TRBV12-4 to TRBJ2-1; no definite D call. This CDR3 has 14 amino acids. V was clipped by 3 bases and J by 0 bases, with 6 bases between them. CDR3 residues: CASSFPGSYNEQFF. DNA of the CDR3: TGTGCCAGCAGTTTCCCCGGCTCCTACAATGAGCAGTTCTTC.

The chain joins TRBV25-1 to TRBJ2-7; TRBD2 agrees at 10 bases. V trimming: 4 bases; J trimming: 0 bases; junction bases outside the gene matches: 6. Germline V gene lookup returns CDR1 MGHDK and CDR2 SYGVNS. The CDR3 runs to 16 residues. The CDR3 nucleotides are TGTGCCAGCAGTGTTTCAAGCGGGAGGGCCTCCTACGAGCAGTACTTC. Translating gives CASSVSSGRASYEQYF.

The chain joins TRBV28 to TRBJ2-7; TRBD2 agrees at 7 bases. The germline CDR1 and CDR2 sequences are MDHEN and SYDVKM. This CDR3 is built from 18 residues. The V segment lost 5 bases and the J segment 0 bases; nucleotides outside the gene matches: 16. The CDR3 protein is CASSPPPGLAAYSYEQYF. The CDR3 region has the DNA TGTGCCAGCAGTCCCCCTCCGGGTCTAGCGGCATACTCCTACGAGCAGTACTTC.

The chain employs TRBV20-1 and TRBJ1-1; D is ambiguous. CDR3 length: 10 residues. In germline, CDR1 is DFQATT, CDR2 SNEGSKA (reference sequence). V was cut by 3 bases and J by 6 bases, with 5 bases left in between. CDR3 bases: TGCAGTGCTAGTTTTCCTGAAGCTTTCTTT. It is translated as CSASFPEAFF.

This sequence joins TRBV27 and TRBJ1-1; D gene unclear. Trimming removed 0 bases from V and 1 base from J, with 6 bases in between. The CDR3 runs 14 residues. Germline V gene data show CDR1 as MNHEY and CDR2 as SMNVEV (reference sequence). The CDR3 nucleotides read TGTGCCAGCAGTTTATCGCGGCAGAACACTGAAGCTTTCTTT. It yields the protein CASSLSRQNTEAFF.

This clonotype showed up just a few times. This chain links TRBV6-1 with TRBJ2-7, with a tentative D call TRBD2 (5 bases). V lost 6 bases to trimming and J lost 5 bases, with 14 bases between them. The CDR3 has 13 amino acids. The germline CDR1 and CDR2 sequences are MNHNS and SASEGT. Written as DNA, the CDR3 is TGTGCCAGCAGAAGAGGACTTGGCCACGAGCAGTACTTC. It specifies CASRRGLGHEQYF.

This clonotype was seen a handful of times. This CDR3 is CASSLVGTIYNEQFF. The CDR3 nucleotides are TGCGCCAGCAGCTTGGTTGGGACCATTTACAATGAGCAGTTCTTC. This chain uses TRBV5-1 with TRBJ2-1; D may match TRBD1 or TRBD2 (5 bases each). Per germline, CDR1 SGHRS and CDR2 YFSETQ. There are 15 residues in the CDR3. Trimming cost V 0 bases and J 4 bases, with 11 bases left between them.

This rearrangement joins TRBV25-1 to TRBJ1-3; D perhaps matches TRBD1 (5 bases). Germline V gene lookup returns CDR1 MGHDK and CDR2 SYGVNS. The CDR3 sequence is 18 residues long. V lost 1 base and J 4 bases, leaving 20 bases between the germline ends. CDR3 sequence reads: CASSECTVRRDLGNTIYF. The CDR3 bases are TGTGCCAGCAGTGAATGCACAGTTCGAAGGGACCTCGGAAACACCATATATTTT. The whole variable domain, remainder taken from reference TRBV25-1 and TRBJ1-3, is EADIYQTPRYLVIGTGKKITLECSQTMGHDKMYWYQQDPGMELHLIHYSYGVNSTEKGDLSSESTVSRIRTEHFPLTLESARPSHTSQYLCASSECTVRRDLGNTIYFGEGSWLTVV.

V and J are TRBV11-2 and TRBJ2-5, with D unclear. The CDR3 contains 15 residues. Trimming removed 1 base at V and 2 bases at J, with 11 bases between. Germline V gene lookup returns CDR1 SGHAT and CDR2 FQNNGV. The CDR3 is CASSLAGPSQETQYF. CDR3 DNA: TGTGCCAGCAGCTTAGCCGGCCCCTCACAAGAGACCCAGTACTTC.

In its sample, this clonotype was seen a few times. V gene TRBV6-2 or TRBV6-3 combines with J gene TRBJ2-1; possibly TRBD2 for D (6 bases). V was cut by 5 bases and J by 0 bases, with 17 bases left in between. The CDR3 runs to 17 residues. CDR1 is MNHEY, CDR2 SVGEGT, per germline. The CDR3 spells CASSPAHLAPSYNEQFF. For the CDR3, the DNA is TGTGCCAGCAGTCCAGCCCATCTAGCGCCCTCCTACAATGAGCAGTTCTTC.

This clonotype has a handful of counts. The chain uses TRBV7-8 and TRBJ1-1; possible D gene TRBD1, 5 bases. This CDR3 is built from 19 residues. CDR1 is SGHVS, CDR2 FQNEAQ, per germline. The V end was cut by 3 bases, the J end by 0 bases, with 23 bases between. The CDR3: CASSLSGVLAGSMNTEAFF. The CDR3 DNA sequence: TGTGCCAGCAGCTTGAGTGGGGTCCTCGCAGGGTCGATGAACACTGAAGCTTTCTTT.